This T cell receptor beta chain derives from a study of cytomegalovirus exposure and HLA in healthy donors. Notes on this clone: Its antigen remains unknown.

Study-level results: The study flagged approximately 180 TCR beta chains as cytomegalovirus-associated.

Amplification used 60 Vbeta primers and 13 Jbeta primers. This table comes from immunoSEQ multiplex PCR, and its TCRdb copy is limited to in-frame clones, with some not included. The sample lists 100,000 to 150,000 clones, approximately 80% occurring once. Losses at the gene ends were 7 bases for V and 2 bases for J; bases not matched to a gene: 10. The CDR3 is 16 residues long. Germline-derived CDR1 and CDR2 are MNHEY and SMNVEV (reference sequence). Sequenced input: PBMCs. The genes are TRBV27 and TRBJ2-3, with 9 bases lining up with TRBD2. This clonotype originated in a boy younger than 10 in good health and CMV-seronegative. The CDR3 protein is CASNRFGTSNTDTQYF. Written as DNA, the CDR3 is TGTGCCAGCAATAGATTCGGGACTAGCAACACAGATACGCAGTATTTT.